This TCR beta chain is from a study of blood T cell repertoires in COVID-19. For the study at large: Donors in the United States, Italy and Spain gave samples during acute or convalescent COVID-19. Sample material is recorded as cDNA or gDNA derived from T cells, B-cell-depleted T cells, or PBMCs.

Original processing methods: Amplification from reference gene primers served as the basis for estimated nucleated cell counts. Clones were sequenced by immunoSEQ multiplex PCR, and TCRdb holds only the in-frame ones, with some missing. V and J calls and clone size come straight from that table; D and trimming were deduced from the DNA. The data show some 290,000 clones, about 90% seen once. CDR1 is LNHNV, CDR2 YYDKDF, per germline (reference sequence). The V gene end was trimmed by 3 bases and the J gene end by 5 bases; junction bases not matched to a gene: 9. The CDR3 sequence is 15 residues long. The chain employs TRBV15 and TRBJ2-7; 8 bases match TRBD1. The material sequenced was peripheral blood. The sequence came from a woman aged 50 to 60 who had recovered from COVID-19. The CDR3 is CATSSLTGVSNEQYF. The CDR3 DNA follows: TGTGCCACCAGCAGCCTGACAGGGGTATCCAACGAGCAGTACTTC.